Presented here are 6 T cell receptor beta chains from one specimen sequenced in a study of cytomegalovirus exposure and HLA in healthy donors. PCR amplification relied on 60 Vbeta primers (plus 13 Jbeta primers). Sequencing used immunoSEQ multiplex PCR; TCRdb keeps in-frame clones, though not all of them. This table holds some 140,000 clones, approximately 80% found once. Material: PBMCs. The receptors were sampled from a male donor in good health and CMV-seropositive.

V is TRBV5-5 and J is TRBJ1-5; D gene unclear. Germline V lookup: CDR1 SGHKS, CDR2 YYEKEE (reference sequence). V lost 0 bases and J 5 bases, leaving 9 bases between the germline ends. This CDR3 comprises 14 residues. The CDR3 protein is CASSLERVYQPQHF. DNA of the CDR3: TGTGCCAGCAGCTTGGAGAGGGTCTATCAGCCCCAGCATTTT.

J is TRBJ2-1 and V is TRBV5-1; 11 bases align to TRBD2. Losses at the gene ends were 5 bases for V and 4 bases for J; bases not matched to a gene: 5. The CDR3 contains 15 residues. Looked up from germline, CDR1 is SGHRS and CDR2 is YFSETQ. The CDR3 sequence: CASRVTSGVYNEQFF. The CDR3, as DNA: TGCGCCAGCAGGGTGACTAGCGGGGTATACAATGAGCAGTTCTTC.

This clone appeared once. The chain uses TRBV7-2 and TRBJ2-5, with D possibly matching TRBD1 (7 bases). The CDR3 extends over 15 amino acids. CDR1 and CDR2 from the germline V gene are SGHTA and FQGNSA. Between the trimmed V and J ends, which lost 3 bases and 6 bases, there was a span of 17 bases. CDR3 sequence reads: CASSLGRGVGQTQYF. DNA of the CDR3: TGTGCCAGCAGCTTGGGCAGGGGGGTAGGGCAGACCCAGTACTTC.

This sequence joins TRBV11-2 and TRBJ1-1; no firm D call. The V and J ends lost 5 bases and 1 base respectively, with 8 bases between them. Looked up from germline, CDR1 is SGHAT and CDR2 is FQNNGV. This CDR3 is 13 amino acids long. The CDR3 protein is CASSPGRNTEAFF. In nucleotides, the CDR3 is TGTGCCAGCAGCCCCGGGAGGAACACTGAAGCTTTCTTT.

In DNA form, the CDR3 reads TGTGCCAGCAGCCCGTCGGGACAGGGAGGGGTACCTTGGAGCACAGATACGCAGTATTTT. This gives the protein CASSPSGQGGVPWSTDTQYF. The chain combines TRBV7-8 with TRBJ2-3; 9 nucleotides align to TRBD1. Germline-derived CDR1 and CDR2 are SGHVS and FQNEAQ. With V trimmed by 5 bases and J by 0 bases, 18 bases remained unmatched. The CDR3 loop spans 20 amino acids.

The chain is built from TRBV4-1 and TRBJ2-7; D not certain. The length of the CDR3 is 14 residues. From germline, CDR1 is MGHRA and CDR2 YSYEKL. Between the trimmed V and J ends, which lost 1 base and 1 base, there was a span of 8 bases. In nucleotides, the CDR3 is TGCGCCAGCAGCCAAGGTGGCGGTTCCTACGAGCAGTACTTC. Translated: CASSQGGGSYEQYF.